The sequence of this TCR beta chain was determined in a study of blood T cell repertoires in COVID-19. Study overall: Material from acute and convalescent COVID-19 was sourced from the United States, Italy and Spain.

The length of the CDR3 is 12 residues. Trimming left V 6 bases short and J 8 bases short, with 14 bases between. Some clones are missing from TCRdb's copy, which holds only in-frame ones; the method was immunoSEQ multiplex PCR. The data contain a few hundred thousand clones, roughly four fifths of them seen just once; the ten biggest clones take up about 4.9%. V usage is TRBV12-3 or TRBV12-4 and J usage is TRBJ2-7, with D tentatively TRBD1 (6 bases). The receptor was derived from a woman aged 45-65 years who had recovered from COVID-19. Sequencing was carried out using PBMCs or T cells enriched from blood (not recorded which). CDR3 amino acids: CASSLRGFQQYF. Here the CDR3 DNA reads TGTGCCAGCAGCCTGAGGGGGTTCCAGCAGTACTTC.